These T cell receptor delta chains were read from a single sample in a study of gamma-delta T cells after stem cell transplantation. TCRdb processed the RT-PCR reads again with the CATT caller. Of some 1,300 delta-chain clones detected, 10% appear once; the ten largest clones hold 60% to 65%. Sequencing was done on a sample of gamma-delta T cells. Receptor source: a human donor. It is not recorded whose cells these are; they may come from a transplant donor. Both conserved end residues are part of each CDR3. D genes are given only for firm matches. A row's size may be missing; if present it is once, few, many or a size class.

clone_size j_call v_call d_call cdr3_aa cdr3_nt
medium-sized TRDJ1 TRDV2 NA CACDSVLGHNTDKLIF TGTGCCTGTGACTCGGTACTGGGACACAACACCGATAAACTCATCTTT
large TRDJ1 TRDV2 NA CACDPVSLPRGLDDKLIF TGTGCCTGTGATCCGGTTAGCCTTCCCCGAGGGCTGGACGATAAACTCATCTTT
few TRDJ1 TRDV2 TRDD3 CACDNLNTGGYSDTDKLIF TGTGCCTGTGACAACTTAAATACTGGGGGATACTCGGACACCGATAAACTCATCTTT
medium-sized TRDJ1 TRDV2 TRDD3 CACDTLGETHTDKLIF TGTGCCTGTGACACTCTGGGGGAGACTCACACCGATAAACTCATCTTT
few TRDJ1 TRDV1 NA CALGERAALRHWSYTDKLIF TGTGCTCTTGGGGAACGCGCGGCGCTACGGCACTGGAGTTACACCGATAAACTCATCTTT
few TRDJ1 TRDV2 TRDD3 CACDTMVLGWGILLYTDKLIF TGTGCCTGTGACACTATGGTTCTGGGCTGGGGGATTTTGCTGTACACCGATAAACTCATCTTT
medium-sized TRDJ1 TRDV2 TRDD3 CACDTVGDTKLKELIF TGTGCCTGTGACACCGTCGGGGATACGAAACTTAAAGAACTCATCTTT
NA TRDJ1 TRDV1 NA CALGELYPPSPYWEVDKLIF TGTGCTCTTGGGGAACTATATCCTCCTTCCCCGTACTGGGAGGTCGATAAACTCATCTTT
few TRDJ3 TRDV2 TRDD3 CACDLILGDTQRSSWDTRQMFF TGTGCCTGTGACCTTATACTGGGGGATACTCAAAGAAGCTCCTGGGACACCCGACAGATGTTTTTC
NA TRDJ1 TRDV1 NA CALGKRITFRASDKLIF TGTGCTCTTGGGAAACGAATCACATTTCGGGCTTCCGATAAACTCATCTTT
large TRDJ1 TRDV2 TRDD3 CACDTITGDPGDTDKLIF TGTGCCTGTGACACCATTACTGGGGATCCAGGTGACACCGATAAACTCATCTTT
few TRDJ1 TRDV2 TRDD3 CACDLWGIRNEELIF TGCGCCTGTGACCTCTGGGGGATACGCAACGAAGAGCTCATCTTT
NA TRDJ3 TRDV2 NA CACDPLGIGSSWDTRQMFF NA
few TRDJ1 TRDV1 NA CALGKALHPTWGVVMKLAARKLIF TGTGCTCTTGGGAAGGCCCTACATCCTACTTGGGGAGTCGTCATGAAGTTGGCAGCGAGGAAACTCATCTTT
medium-sized TRDJ3 TRDV1 TRDD2 CALGELTNFLPSSWDTRQMFF TGTGCTCTTGGGGAACTCACCAACTTCCTACCCAGCTCCTGGGACACCCGACAGATGTTTTTC
NA TRDJ1 TRDV2 NA CACDTVRPYTDKLIF TGTGCCTGTGACACCGTCCGTCCGTACACCGATAAACTCATCTTT
medium-sized TRDJ1 TRDV1 TRDD3 CALGEIWEAMDEDWGIVDKLIF TGTGCTCTTGGGGAAATCTGGGAGGCGATGGATGAGGACTGGGGGATTGTCGATAAACTCATCTTT
few TRDJ1 TRDV2 NA CACDTVGVTGPGRLEDGPKLIF TGTGCCTGTGACACCGTTGGAGTGACTGGCCCTGGGCGGCTGGAGGACGGCCCGAAACTCATCTTT
NA TRDJ3 TRDV2 TRDD3 CACDTLLGDTRWDTRQMFF TGTGCCTGTGACACCCTACTGGGGGATACGCGATGGGACACCCGACAGATGTTTTTC
medium-sized TRDJ3 TRDV2 TRDD3 CACDTQWGIHSSWDTRQMFF TGTGCCTGTGACACCCAGTGGGGGATACACAGCTCCTGGGACACCCGACAGATGTTTTTC
large TRDJ1 TRDV2 NA CACDTLGSALDTDKLIF TGTGCCTGTGACACCCTCGGGTCCGCCCTTGACACCGATAAACTCATCTTT
NA TRDJ1 TRDV2 TRDD3 CACDTLLGDTPYTDKLIF TGTGCCTGTGACACCCTATTGGGGGATACGCCGTACACCGATAAACTCATCTTT
few TRDJ1 TRDV2 TRDD3 CACDPLLGDTPRTDKLIF TGTGCCTGTGACCCTCTACTGGGGGATACGCCTCGCACCGATAAACTCATCTTT
NA TRDJ1 TRDV2 NA CACKPIHGDKLIF TGTGCCTGTAAGCCAATACATGGCGATAAACTCATCTTT
NA TRDJ1 TRDV2 NA CACDAASNRGLFGGLIF TGTGCCTGTGACGCAGCCTCCAACCGGGGTCTCTTCGGGGGACTCATCTTT
medium-sized TRDJ3 TRDV2 NA CACDTATQTSWDTRQMFF TGTGCCTGTGACACCGCCACGCAAACTTCCTGGGACACCCGACAGATGTTTTTC
few TRDJ1 TRDV1 TRDD3 CALGELWLSYWGIGYTDKLIF TGTGCTCTTGGGGAACTGTGGCTATCGTACTGGGGGATTGGGTACACCGATAAGCTCATCTTT
few TRDJ1 TRDV2 TRDD3 CACDALLGDTPNTDKLIF TGTGCCTGTGACGCCTTACTGGGGGATACCCCGAACACCGATAAACTCATCTTT
NA TRDJ1 TRDV2 TRDD3 CACDAVRILGDTPSPDTDKLIF TGTGCCTGTGACGCCGTACGCATTCTGGGGGATACACCCTCTCCGGACACCGATAAACTCATCTTT
NA TRDJ1 TRDV1 TRDD3 CAIGEIWEARDEDWGIGDKLIF TGTGCTATTGGGGAAATCTGGGAGGCGAGGGATGAGGACTGGGGGATTGGCGATAAACTCATCTTT
few TRDJ1 TRDV2 TRDD3 CACDIVGVLGDTTTDKLIF TGTGCCTGTGACATCGTTGGAGTACTGGGGGATACAACCACCGATAAACTCATCTTT
few TRDJ1 TRDV1 TRDD2 CALGLLFSLPTVWGSPNTDKLIF TGTGCTCTTGGGCTTCTTTTTAGCCTTCCTACGGTTTGGGGGTCCCCTAACACCGATAAACTCATCTTT
few TRDJ1 TRDV1 NA CAIGERGGTTYWVSSYTDKLIF TGTGCTATTGGGGAACGGGGGGGTACTACGTACTGGGTGAGCAGTTACACCGATAAACTCATCTTT
few TRDJ1 TRDV1 TRDD3 CACFRWGIRCYTDKLIF TGTGCATGTTTTCGGTGGGGGATACGATGTTACACCGATAAACTCATCTTT
NA TRDJ3 TRDV2 NA CACDISLFGSWYTLQMFF TGTGCCTGTGACATTTCCCTCTTCGGCTCCTGGTACACCCTACAGATGTTTTTC
medium-sized TRDJ1 TRDV2 TRDD3 CACDTWVTGDTADKLIF TGTGCCTGTGACACATGGGTGACTGGGGATACGGCCGATAAACTCATCTTT
NA TRDJ3 TRDV2 TRDD3 CACDTLTGGYRISFDTRQMFF TGTGCCTGTGACACCCTTACTGGGGGATACAGGATCTCCTTTGACACCCGACAGATGTTTTTC
few TRDJ1 TRDV2 NA CACDDVEDRGKLIF TGTGCCTGTGACGATGTTGAGGACCGCGGTAAACTCATCTTT
few TRDJ1 TRDV2 TRDD3 CACDTMNLLGDPTYTDKLIF TGTGCCTGTGACACGATGAATTTACTGGGGGACCCGACGTACACCGATAAACTCATCTTT
few TRDJ1 TRDV2 NA CACDMVLVTDKLIF TGTGCCTGTGACATGGTACTGGTCACCGATAAACTCATCTTT
few TRDJ1 TRDV3 NA CAFRSSSFSRGWYTDKLIF TGTGCCTTCCGGTCCTCCTCCTTCTCCAGGGGGTGGTACACCGATAAACTCATCTTT
large TRDJ1 TRDV2 TRDD3 CACDTVPTTGGLYTDKLIF TGTGCCTGTGACACCGTTCCTACTACTGGGGGATTGTACACCGATAAACTCATCTTT
NA TRDJ1 TRDV1 NA CALGATVLGADKLIF TGTGCTCTTGGGGCTACCGTCCTCGGAGCTGATAAACTCATCTTT
medium-sized TRDJ1 TRDV2 TRDD3 CACEPVLGDTRRYTDKLIF TGTGCCTGTGAACCTGTACTGGGGGATACGCGGAGGTACACCGATAAACTCATCTTT
large TRDJ1 TRDV3 NA CAFSLLPLYTDKLIF TGTGCCTTTTCACTCCTTCCGCTGTACACCGATAAACTCATCTTT
few TRDJ1 TRDV2 TRDD3 CACSLLGDNTTDKLIF TGTGCCTGTTCTCTACTGGGGGATAACACCACCGATAAACTCATCTTT
NA TRDJ2 TRDV2 TRDD3 CACDTVRTGVYSQLFF TGTGCCTGTGACACTGTCCGTACTGGGGTCTACTCCCAACTCTTCTTT
few TRDJ1 TRDV1 TRDD3 CALGEPSFLGGGLNTDKLIF TGTGCTCTTGGGGAACCCTCGTTTTTGGGTGGGGGACTTAACACCGATAAACTCATCTTT
few TRDJ1 TRDV1 NA CALGEPPPNDGILWYTDKLIF TGTGCTCTTGGGGAACCCCCGCCAAACGATGGGATCCTCTGGTACACCGATAAACTCATCTTT
few TRDJ1 TRDV2 TRDD3 CACDTVGGYYADKLIF TGTGCCTGTGACACCGTTGGGGGATATTACGCCGATAAACTCATCTTT
medium-sized TRDJ1 TRDV2 TRDD3 CACDTLGDTDTDKLIF TGTGCCTGTGACACCTTGGGGGATACGGACACCGATAAACTCATCTTT
few TRDJ1 TRDV2 NA CACDTITIGDVPGTDKLIF TGTGCCTGTGACACAATTACGATAGGGGATGTTCCGGGGACCGATAAACTCATCTTT
NA TRDJ1 TRDV2 TRDD3 CACDPLPVLGVGRDTDKLIF TGTGCCTGTGACCCACTTCCCGTACTGGGGGTCGGTCGGGACACCGATAAACTCATCTTT
NA TRDJ1 TRDV1 NA CALMSSLYTDKLIF TGTGCTCTGATGAGTTCCCTTTACACCGATAAACTCATCTTT